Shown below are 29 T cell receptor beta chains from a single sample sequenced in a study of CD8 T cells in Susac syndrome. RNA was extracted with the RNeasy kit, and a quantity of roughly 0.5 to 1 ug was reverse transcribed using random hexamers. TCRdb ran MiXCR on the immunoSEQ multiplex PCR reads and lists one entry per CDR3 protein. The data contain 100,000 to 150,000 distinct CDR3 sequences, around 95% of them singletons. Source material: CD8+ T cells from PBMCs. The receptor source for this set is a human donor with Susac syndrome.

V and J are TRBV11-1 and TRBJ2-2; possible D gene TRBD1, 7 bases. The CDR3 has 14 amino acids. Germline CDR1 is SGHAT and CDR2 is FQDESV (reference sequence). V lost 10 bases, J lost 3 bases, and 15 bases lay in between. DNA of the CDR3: TGTGCCACCAGGGGGGCGCGGTACACCGGGGAGCTGTTTTTT. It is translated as CATRGARYTGELFF.

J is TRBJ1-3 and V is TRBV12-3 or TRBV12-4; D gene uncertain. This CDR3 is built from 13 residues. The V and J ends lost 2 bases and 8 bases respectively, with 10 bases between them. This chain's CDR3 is CASSLWPPYTIYF. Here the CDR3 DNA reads TGTGCCAGCAGTTTATGGCCGCCCTACACCATATATTTT.

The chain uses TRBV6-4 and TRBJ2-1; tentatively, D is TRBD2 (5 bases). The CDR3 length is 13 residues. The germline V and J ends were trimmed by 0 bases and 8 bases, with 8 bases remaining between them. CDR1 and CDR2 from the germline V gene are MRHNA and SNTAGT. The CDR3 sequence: CASSDSGSDEQFF. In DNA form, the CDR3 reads TGTGCCAGCAGTGACTCTGGTAGCGATGAGCAGTTCTTC.

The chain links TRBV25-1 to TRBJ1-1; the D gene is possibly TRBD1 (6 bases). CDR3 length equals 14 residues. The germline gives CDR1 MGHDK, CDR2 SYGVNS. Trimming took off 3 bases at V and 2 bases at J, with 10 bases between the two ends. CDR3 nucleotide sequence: TGTGCCAGCAGTGATAGACAGGTCAACACTGAAGCTTTCTTT. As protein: CASSDRQVNTEAFF.

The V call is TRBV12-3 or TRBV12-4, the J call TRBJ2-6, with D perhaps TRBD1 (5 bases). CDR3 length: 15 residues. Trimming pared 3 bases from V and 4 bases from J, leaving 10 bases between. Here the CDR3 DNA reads TGTGCCAGCAGTTTTGGGGCTCGCGGGGCCAACGTCCTGACTTTC. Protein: CASSFGARGANVLTF.

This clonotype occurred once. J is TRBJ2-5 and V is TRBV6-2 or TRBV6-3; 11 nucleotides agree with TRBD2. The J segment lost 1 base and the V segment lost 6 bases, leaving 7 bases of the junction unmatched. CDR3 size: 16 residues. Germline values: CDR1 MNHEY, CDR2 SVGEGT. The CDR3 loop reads CASSKTSGSVQETQYF. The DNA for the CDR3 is TGTGCCAGCAGCAAAACTAGCGGGAGTGTCCAAGAGACCCAGTACTTC.

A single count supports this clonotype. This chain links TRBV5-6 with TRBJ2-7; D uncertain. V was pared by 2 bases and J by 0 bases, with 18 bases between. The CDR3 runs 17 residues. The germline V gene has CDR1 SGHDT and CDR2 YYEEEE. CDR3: CASSFSPPNEDSYEQYF. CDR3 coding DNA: TGTGCCAGCAGCTTTAGTCCGCCTAACGAAGACTCCTACGAGCAGTACTTC.

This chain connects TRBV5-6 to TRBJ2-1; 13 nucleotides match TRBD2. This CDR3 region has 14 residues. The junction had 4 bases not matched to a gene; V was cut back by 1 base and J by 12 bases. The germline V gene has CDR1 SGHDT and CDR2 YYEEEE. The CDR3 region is CASSLTGTSGTQFF. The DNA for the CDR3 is TGTGCCAGCAGCTTGACCGGGACTAGCGGGACGCAGTTCTTC.

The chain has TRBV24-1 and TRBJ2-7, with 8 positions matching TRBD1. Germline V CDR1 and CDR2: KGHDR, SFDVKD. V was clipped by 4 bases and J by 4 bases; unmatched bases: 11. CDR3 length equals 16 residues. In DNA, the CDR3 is TGTGCCACCAGTGAACCGGGACAGGAGGCATTTTACGAGCAGTACTTC. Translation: CATSEPGQEAFYEQYF.

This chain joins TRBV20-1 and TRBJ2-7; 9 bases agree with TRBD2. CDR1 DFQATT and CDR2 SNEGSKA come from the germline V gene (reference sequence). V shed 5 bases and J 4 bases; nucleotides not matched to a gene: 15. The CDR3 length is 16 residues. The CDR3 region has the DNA TGCAGTGCTCCGGCGGTTCTAGCGGGGCGACCTTACGAGCAGTACTTC. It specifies CSAPAVLAGRPYEQYF.

The CDR3: CASSLGDSFSNQPQHF. CDR3 nucleotide sequence: TGTGCCAGCAGTTTAGGAGACAGTTTTAGCAATCAGCCCCAGCATTTT. The rearrangement uses TRBV12-3 or TRBV12-4 and TRBJ1-5, with D tentatively TRBD1 (5 bases). The CDR3 length is 16 residues. With 1 base removed from V and 0 bases from J, the gap between germline ends came to 10 bases.

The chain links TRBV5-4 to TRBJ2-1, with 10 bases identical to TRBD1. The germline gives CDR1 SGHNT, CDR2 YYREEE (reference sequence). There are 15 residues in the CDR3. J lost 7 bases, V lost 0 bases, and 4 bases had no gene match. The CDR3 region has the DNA TGTGCCAGCAGCTTGGGGACAGGGGGATTGAATGAGCAGTTCTTC. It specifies CASSLGTGGLNEQFF.

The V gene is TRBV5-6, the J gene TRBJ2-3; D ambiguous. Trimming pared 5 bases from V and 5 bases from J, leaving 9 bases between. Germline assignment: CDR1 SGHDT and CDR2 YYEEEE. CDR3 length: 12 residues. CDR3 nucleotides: TGTGCCAGCAGTTTAGAGGAAGATACGCAGTATTTT. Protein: CASSLEEDTQYF.

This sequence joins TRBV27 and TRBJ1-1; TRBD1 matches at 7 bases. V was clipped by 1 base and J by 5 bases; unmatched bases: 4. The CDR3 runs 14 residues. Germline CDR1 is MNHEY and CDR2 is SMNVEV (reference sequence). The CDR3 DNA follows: TGTGCCAGCAGTTTATACGGCAGGGGGACTGAAGCTTTCTTT. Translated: CASSLYGRGTEAFF.

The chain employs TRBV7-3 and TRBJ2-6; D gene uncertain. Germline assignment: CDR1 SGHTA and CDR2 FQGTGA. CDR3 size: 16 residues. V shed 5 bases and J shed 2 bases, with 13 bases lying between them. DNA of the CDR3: TGTGCCAGCAGCCCTTACCAATGGGCTGGGGCCAACGTCCTGACTTTC. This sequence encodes CASSPYQWAGANVLTF.

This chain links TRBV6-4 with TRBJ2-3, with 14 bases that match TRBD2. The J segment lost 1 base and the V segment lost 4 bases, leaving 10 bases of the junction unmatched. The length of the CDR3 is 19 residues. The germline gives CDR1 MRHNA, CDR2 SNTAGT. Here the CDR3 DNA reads TGTGCCAGCAGTGCCACAGCCGGGACTAGCGGGGGAGGCACAGATACGCAGTATTTT. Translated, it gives CASSATAGTSGGGTDTQYF.

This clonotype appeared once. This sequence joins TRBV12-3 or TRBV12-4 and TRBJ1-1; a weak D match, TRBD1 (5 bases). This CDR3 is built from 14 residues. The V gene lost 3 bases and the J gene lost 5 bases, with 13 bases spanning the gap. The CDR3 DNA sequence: TGTGCCAGCAGTTTCGGGGGAGGGATGACTGAAGCTTTCTTT. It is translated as CASSFGGGMTEAFF.

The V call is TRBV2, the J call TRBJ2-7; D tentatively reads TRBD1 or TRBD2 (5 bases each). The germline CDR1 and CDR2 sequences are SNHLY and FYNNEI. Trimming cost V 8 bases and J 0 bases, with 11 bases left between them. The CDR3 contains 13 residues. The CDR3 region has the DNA TGTGCCAGCCGGGACCAGGGCTCCTACGAGCAGTACTTC. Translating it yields CASRDQGSYEQYF.

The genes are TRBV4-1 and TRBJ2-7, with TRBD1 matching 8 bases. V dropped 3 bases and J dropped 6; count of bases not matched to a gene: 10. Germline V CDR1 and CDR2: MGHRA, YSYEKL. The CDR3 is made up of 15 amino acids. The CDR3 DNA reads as TGCGCCAGCAGCCAGTCCCCCGGCAGGGGGCGCGAGCAGTACTTC. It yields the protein CASSQSPGRGREQYF.

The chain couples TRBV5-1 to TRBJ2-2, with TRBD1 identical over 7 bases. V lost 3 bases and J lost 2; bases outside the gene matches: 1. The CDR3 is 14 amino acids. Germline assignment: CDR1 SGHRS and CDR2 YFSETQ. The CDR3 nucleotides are TGCGCCAGCAGCTGGGACAGTAACACCGGGGAGCTGTTTTTT. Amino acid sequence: CASSWDSNTGELFF.

The CDR3: CAISKEHLHEQYF. The CDR3 DNA reads TGTGCCATCAGTAAGGAACACCTCCACGAGCAGTACTTC. The chain joins TRBV10-3 to TRBJ2-7; no definite D call. This CDR3 spans 13 amino acids. V lost 5 bases and J lost 5, with 13 bases in between. In germline, CDR1 is ENHRY, CDR2 SYGVKD.

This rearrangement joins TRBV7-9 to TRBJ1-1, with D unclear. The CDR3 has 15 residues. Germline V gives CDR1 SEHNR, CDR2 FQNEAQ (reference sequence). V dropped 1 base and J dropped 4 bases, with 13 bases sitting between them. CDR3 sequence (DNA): TGTGCCAGCAGCTTAGACCGGCGAAGTGGCACTGAAGCTTTCTTT. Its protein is CASSLDRRSGTEAFF.

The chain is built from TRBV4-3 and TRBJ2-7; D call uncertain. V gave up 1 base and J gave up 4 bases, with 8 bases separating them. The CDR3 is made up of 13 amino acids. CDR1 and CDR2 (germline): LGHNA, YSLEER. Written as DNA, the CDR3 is TGCGCCAGCAGCCAAGTCGGGCGGTACGAGCAGTACTTC. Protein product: CASSQVGRYEQYF.

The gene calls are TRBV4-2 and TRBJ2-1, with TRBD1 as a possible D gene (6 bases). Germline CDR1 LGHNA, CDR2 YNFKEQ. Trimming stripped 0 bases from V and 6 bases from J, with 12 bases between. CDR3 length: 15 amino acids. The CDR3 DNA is TGTGCCAGCAGCCAAGACAGGGGCAGTGCCAATGAGCAGTTCTTC. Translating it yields CASSQDRGSANEQFF.

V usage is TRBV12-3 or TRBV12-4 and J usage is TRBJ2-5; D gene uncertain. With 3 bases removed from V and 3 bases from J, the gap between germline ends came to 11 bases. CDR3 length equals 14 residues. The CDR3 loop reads CASSFSDGEETQYF. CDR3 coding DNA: TGTGCCAGCAGTTTTAGTGATGGGGAAGAGACCCAGTACTTC.

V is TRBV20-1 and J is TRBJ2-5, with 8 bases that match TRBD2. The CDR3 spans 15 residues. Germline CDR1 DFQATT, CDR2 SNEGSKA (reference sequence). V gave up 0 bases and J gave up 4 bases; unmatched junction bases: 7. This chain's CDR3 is CSARDPGGAVETQYF. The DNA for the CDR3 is TGCAGTGCTAGAGACCCGGGGGGGGCTGTAGAGACCCAGTACTTC.

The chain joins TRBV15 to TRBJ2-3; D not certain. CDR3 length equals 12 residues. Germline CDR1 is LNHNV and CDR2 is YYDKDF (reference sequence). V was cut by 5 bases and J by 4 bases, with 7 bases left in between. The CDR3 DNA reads TGTGCCACCAGCGTTCAATCAGATACGCAGTATTTT. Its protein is CATSVQSDTQYF.

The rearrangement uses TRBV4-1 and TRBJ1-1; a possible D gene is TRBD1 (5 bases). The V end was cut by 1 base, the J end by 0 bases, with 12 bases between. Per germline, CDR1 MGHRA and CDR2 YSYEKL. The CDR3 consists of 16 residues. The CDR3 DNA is TGCGCCAGCAGCCAAGGTCTTGACAGTATGAACACTGAAGCTTTCTTT. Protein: CASSQGLDSMNTEAFF.

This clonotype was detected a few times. CDR3 sequence reads: CASSLGSGADGYTF. The CDR3 region has the DNA TGTGCCAGCAGCTTGGGATCAGGGGCGGATGGCTACACCTTC. This chain connects TRBV5-4 to TRBJ1-2; a possible D gene is TRBD1 (6 bases). This CDR3 is built from 14 residues. V was pared by 0 bases and J by 6 bases, with 12 bases between. Germline assignment: CDR1 SGHNT and CDR2 YYREEE (reference sequence).